Each of the 20 T cell receptor beta chains below was sequenced from the same sample in a study of monozygotic twins with inflammatory bowel disease. Each CDR3 protein gets one entry in TCRdb, which reprocessed the 5' RACE reads and gives no DNA. The sample has approximately 400,000 distinct CDR3 sequences. The sequencing sample was made of blood. Receptor source: a human donor with ulcerative colitis or Crohn's disease, or a healthy co-twin of an affected twin (not recorded which).

The chain combines TRBV6-2 or TRBV6-3 with TRBJ2-7; TCRdb lists TRBD1, though no DNA is available to test this call. Per germline, CDR1 MNHEY and CDR2 SVGEGT. The CDR3 loop spans 13 amino acids. Here the CDR3 reads CASSTPRTYEQYF.

The gene calls are TRBV5-6 and TRBJ2-1; TCRdb reports TRBD2, a call that lacks DNA to check it against. This CDR3 spans 17 amino acids. The germline CDR1 and CDR2 sequences are SGHDT and YYEEEE. This CDR3 is CASSSLAGASSYNEQFF.

CDR3 protein: CASSVYSTGDPYNEQFF. This rearrangement joins TRBV5-1 to TRBJ2-1; TCRdb picks TRBD1, but there is no DNA to check that call. Germline V gene sequence: CDR1 SGHRS, CDR2 YFSETQ. CDR3 length: 17 amino acids.

The gene calls are TRBV12-3 or TRBV12-4 and TRBJ1-4; the D gene TCRdb calls, TRBD1, cannot be checked with no DNA. There are 15 residues in the CDR3. CDR3 loop: CASSSQRTGDEKLFF.

CDR3 sequence: CASSVTGGGEQFF. The V call is TRBV7-3, the J call TRBJ2-1; TCRdb's D call, TRBD1, is unchecked because there is no DNA. Germline values: CDR1 SGHTA, CDR2 FQGTGA. This CDR3 contains 13 residues. The full variable domain, completed using reference TRBV7-3 and TRBJ2-1, is GAGVSQTPSNKVTEKGKYVELRCDPISGHTALYWYRQSLGQGPEFLIYFQGTGAADDSGLPNDRFFAVRPEGSVSTLKIQRTERGDSAVYLCASSVTGGGEQFFGPGTRLTVL.

The J gene is TRBJ2-7, the V gene TRBV5-5; TCRdb returns TRBD1, unconfirmable since there is no DNA. CDR3 length: 14 amino acids. Germline-derived CDR1 and CDR2 are SGHKS and YYEKEE (reference sequence). The CDR3: CASSSVTGWHEQYF.

The rearrangement uses TRBV11-1 and TRBJ2-7. Germline lookup yields CDR1 SGHAT and CDR2 FQDESV (reference sequence). The CDR3 runs 13 residues. CDR3 sequence reads: CASSFPSSYEQYF.

The V call is TRBV20-1, the J call TRBJ2-2; TCRdb indicates TRBD1, and absent DNA this call remains unverified. CDR3 length: 15 residues. Per the germline V gene, CDR1 is DFQATT and CDR2 is SNEGSKA (reference sequence). This CDR3 reads CSARPGSISPGELFF.

The chain joins TRBV20-1 to TRBJ2-5; TCRdb picks TRBD1, but there is no DNA to check that call. This CDR3 has 15 amino acids. The germline gives CDR1 DFQATT, CDR2 SNEGSKA (reference sequence). CDR3 protein: CSANEPRGAGETQYF.

The chain is built from TRBV24-1 and TRBJ1-2. The CDR3 has 15 residues. CDR1 is KGHDR, CDR2 SFDVKD, per germline. CDR3 region: CATSDGRMSHYGYTF.

J is TRBJ1-5 and V is TRBV3-1; TCRdb's D call, TRBD1, is unchecked because there is no DNA. There are 13 residues in the CDR3. CDR1 is LGHDT, CDR2 YNNKEL, per germline (reference sequence). CDR3 loop: CASSWDRNQPQHF.

The chain recombines TRBV18 with TRBJ1-2; the D call from TCRdb, TRBD1, cannot be confirmed without DNA. CDR1 and CDR2 from the germline V gene are KGHSH and LQKENI. The CDR3 runs 13 residues. CDR3: CASRLGYGYGYTF.

The V call is TRBV12-3 or TRBV12-4, the J call TRBJ2-5. This CDR3 contains 13 residues. The CDR3 sequence: CASSLNSQETQYF.

The chain uses TRBV20-1 and TRBJ1-2; TCRdb selects TRBD1, and the lack of DNA leaves this call unchecked. This CDR3 is built from 15 residues. Germline CDR1 reads DFQATT; CDR2 reads SNEGSKA (reference sequence). CDR3 sequence: CSASGVGTGSDGYTF.

This chain connects TRBV30 to TRBJ2-2. The germline V gene encodes CDR1 GTSNPN and CDR2 SVGIG (reference sequence). There are 11 residues in the CDR3. CDR3 loop: CAWRWTGELFF.

The chain is built from TRBV5-6 and TRBJ1-2; no DNA is available, so the TRBD1 call from TCRdb remains unchecked. Looked up from germline, CDR1 is SGHDT and CDR2 is YYEEEE. The CDR3 has 14 residues. The CDR3: CASSLGPGIYGYTF.

This rearrangement joins TRBV2 to TRBJ1-1. The CDR3 is 13 amino acids. Germline V gene lookup returns CDR1 SNHLY and CDR2 FYNNEI. CDR3 protein: CASSDEADTEAFF.

The V gene is TRBV5-1, the J gene TRBJ2-5; TCRdb gives TRBD1 as the D gene, but with no DNA this cannot be confirmed. The CDR3 is made up of 16 amino acids. Looked up from germline, CDR1 is SGHRS and CDR2 is YFSETQ. The CDR3 is CASSLGGTSGQETQYF.

This chain uses TRBV30 with TRBJ2-6; TCRdb picks TRBD2, but there is no DNA to check that call. Germline V gene sequence: CDR1 GTSNPN, CDR2 SVGIG (reference sequence). The length of the CDR3 is 15 residues. The CDR3 is CAWNSLEGGANVLTF.

The chain uses TRBV11-3 and TRBJ2-7; no DNA is available, so the TRBD1 call from TCRdb remains unchecked. CDR1 and CDR2 (germline): SGHNT, YENEEA. This CDR3 is 14 amino acids long. The chain's CDR3 is CASSPGPGSYEQYF.